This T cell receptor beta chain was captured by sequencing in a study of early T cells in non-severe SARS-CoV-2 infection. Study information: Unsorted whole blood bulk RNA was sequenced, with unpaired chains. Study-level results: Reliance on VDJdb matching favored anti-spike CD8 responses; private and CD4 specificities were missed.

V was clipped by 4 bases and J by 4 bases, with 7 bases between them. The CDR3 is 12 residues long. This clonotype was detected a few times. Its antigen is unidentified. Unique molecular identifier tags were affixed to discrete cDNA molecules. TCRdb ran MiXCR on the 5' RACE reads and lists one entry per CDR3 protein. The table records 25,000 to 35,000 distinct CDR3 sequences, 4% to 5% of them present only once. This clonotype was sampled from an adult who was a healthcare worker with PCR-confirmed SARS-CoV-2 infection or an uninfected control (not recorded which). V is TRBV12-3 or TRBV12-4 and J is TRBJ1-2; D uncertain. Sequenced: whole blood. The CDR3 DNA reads TGTGCCAGCAGTTCAACAGTCTATGGCTACACCTTC. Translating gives CASSSTVYGYTF.